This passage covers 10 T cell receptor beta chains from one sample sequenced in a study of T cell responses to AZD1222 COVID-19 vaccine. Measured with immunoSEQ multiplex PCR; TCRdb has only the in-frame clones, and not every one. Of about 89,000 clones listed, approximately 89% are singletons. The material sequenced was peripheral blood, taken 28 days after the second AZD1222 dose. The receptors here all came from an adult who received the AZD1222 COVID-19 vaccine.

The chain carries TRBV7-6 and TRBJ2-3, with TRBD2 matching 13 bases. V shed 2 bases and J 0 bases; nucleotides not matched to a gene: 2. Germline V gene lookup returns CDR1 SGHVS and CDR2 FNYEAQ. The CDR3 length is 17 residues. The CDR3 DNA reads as TGTGCCAGCAGCTTAAGACTAGCGGGGGGAAGCACAGATACGCAGTATTTT. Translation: CASSLRLAGGSTDTQYF.

The CDR3 nucleotides read TGTGCCAGTAGTATTATTGGGGGACCTACTAATGAAAAACTGTTTTTT. Amino acids: CASSIIGGPTNEKLFF. The chain uses TRBV19 and TRBJ1-4; D is perhaps TRBD1 (5 bases). Deletions cut 3 bases from V and 2 bases from J, with 13 bases between. Germline V gene lookup returns CDR1 LNHDA and CDR2 SQIVND (reference sequence). The CDR3 is 16 amino acids.

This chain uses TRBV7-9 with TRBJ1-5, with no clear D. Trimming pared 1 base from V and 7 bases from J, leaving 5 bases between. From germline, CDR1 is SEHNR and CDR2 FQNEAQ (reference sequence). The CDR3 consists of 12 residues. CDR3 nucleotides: TGTGCCAGCAGCTTAGGTAACCAGCCCCAGCATTTT. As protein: CASSLGNQPQHF.

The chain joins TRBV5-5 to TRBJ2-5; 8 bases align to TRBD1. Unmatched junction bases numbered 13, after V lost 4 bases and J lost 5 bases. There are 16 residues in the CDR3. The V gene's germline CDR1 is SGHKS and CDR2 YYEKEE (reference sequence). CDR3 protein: CASSLGQVGQLETQYF. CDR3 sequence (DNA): TGTGCCAGCAGCCTGGGACAGGTGGGACAATTGGAGACCCAGTACTTC.

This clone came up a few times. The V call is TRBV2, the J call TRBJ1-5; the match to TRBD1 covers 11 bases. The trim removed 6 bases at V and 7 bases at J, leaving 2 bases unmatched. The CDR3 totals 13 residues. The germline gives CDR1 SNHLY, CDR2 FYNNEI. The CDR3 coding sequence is TGTGCCAGCAGGGACAGGGGGCGGCAGCCCCAGCATTTT. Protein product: CASRDRGRQPQHF. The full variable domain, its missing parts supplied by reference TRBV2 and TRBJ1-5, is EPEVTQTPSHQVTQMGQEVILRCVPISNHLYFYWYRQILGQKVEFLVSFYNNEISEKSEIFDDQFSVERPDGSNFTLKIRSTKLEDSAMYFCASRDRGRQPQHFGDGTRLSIL.

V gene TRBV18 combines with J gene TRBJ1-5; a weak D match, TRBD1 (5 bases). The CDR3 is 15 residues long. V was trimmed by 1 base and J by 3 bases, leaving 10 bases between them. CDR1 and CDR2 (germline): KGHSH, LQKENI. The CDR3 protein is CASSPRGGNNQPQHF. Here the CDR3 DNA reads TGTGCCAGCTCACCACGGGGGGGGAACAATCAGCCCCAGCATTTT.

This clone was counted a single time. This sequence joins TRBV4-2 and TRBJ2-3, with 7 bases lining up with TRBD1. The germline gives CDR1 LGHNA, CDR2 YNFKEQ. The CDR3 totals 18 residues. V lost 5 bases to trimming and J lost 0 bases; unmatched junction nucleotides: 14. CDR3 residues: CASSFSGQSITSTDTQYF. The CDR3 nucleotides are TGTGCCAGCAGCTTTTCGGGACAGTCTATTACTAGCACAGATACGCAGTATTTT.

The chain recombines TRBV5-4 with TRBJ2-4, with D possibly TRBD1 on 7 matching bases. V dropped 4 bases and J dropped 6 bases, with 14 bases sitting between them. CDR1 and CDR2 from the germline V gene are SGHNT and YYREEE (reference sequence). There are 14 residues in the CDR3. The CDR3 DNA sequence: TGTGCCAGCAGCCCAGGGGGGAATTTAAACATTCAGTACTTC. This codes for CASSPGGNLNIQYF.

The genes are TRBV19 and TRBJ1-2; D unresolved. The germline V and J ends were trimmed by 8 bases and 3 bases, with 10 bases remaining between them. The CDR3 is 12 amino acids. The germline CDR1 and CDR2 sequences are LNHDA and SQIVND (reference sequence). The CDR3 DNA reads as TGTGCCAGTCAGAACATCTACTATGGCTACACCTTC. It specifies CASQNIYYGYTF.

For the CDR3, the DNA is TGTGCCAGCAGTTTAAGTATCCCCTACGAGCAGTACTTC. Translation gives CASSLSIPYEQYF. The rearrangement links TRBV12-3 or TRBV12-4 to TRBJ2-7; D unclear. Trimming pared 2 bases from V and 2 bases from J, leaving 7 bases between. This CDR3 is 13 amino acids long.